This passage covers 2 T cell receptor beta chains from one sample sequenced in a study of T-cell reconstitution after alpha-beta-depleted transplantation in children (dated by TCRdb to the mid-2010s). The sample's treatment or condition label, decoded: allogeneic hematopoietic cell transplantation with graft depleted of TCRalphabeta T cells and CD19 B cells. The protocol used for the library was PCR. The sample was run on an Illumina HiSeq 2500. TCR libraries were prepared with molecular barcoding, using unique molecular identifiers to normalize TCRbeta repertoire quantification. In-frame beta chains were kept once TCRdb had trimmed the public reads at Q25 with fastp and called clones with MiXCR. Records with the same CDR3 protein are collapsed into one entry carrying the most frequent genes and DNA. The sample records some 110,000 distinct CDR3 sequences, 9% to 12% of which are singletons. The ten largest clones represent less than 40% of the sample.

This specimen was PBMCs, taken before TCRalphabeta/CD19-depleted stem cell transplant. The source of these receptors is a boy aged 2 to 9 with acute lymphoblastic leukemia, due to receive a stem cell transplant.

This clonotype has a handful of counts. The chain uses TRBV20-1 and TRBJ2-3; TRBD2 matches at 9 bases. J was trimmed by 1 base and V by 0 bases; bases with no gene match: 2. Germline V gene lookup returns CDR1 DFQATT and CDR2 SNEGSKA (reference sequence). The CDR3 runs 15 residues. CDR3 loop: CSARDGGRGTDTQYF. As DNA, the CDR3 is TGCAGTGCTAGAGACGGCGGGAGGGGCACAGATACGCAGTATTTT.

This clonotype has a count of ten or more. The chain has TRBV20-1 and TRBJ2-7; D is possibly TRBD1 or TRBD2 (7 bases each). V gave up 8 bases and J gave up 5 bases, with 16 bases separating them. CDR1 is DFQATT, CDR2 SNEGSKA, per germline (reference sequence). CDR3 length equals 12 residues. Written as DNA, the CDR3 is TGCAGTATGACAGGGACTACCCACGAGCAGTACTTC. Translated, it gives CSMTGTTHEQYF.